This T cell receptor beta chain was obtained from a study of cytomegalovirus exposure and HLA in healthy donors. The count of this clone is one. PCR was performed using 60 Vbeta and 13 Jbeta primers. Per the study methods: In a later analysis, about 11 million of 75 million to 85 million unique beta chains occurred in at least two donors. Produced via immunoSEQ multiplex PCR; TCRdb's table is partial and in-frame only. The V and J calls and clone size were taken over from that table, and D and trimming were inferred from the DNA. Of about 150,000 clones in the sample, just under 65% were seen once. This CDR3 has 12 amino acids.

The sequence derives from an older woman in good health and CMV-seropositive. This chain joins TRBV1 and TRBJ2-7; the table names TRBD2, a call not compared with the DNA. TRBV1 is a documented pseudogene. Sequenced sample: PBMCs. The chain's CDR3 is CTSSQKHYEQYF. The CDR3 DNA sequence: TGCACCAGCAGCCAGAAGCACTACGAGCAGTACTTC.